Sequencing of this TCR beta chain was carried out in a study of spatial heterogeneity in lung cancer. Study details: The average count in raw reads for each unique TCR and UMI combination exceeded eight appearances.

Time point meaning: sample taken at primary tumor resection. Material for sequencing was whole RNA from tumor, nontumor lung or frozen PBMC, left unsorted. This clonotype was counted a few times. Individually, TCR cDNA molecules were each labelled with a unique molecular identifier. TCRdb ran MiXCR on the 5' RACE reads and lists one entry per CDR3 protein. The table includes 43,000 or so distinct CDR3 sequences, 6.5% to 8% detected once. The sample here was PBMCs, taken at surgery. The clonotype was recovered from a female donor with early-stage non-small cell lung cancer.

The CDR3 spells CASSKAWTDYEQYF. The CDR3, as DNA: TGTGCCAGCAGCAAAGCCTGGACAGACTACGAGCAGTACTTC. The V gene is TRBV21-1, the J gene TRBJ2-7; the DNA was not compared with TRBD1, the D call given in the table. TRBV21-1 is given as a pseudogene. The CDR3 contains 14 residues.